This paragraph covers one T cell receptor beta chain sequence. This entry comes from a study of T cells of healthy individuals. TCRdb re-called the 5' RACE reads through MiXCR, storing one row per CDR3 protein. The sample records around 63,000 distinct CDR3 sequences, 16% being singletons. The receptor was derived from a human donor in good health.

CDR3 in amino acids: CASSLGVSSYNEQFF. The DNA for the CDR3 is TGTGCCAGCAGCTTAGGGGTTAGCTCCTACAATGAGCAGTTCTTC. The chain joins TRBV7-8 to TRBJ2-1; D is unresolved. V lost 1 base and J lost 0, with 7 bases in between. This CDR3 has 15 amino acids. CDR1 is SGHVS and CDR2 is FQNEAQ in the germline V gene.